Listed below are T cell receptor beta chains from one sample, sequenced in a study of control samples from healthy donors and cancer patients. TCRdb's table, derived via immunoSEQ multiplex PCR, lists solely in-frame clones and lacks some. The table lists roughly 29,000 clones, around 79% of them singletons, with roughly a fifth in the top ten. Material for sequencing was PBMCs. The receptors here all came from a man aged 55 to 69 with head and neck cancer. Both conserved end residues are part of each CDR3. The order of the fields is CDR3 protein, CDR3 DNA, clone size, J gene, V gene, D gene. D genes are given only for firm matches. Only some rows state a clone size, as once, few, many or a class for expanded clones.

CASSVARAPAYEQYF TGTGCCAGCAGCGTAGCCCGGGCCCCAGCCTACGAGCAGTACTTC - TRBJ2-7 TRBV7-6 -
CASIGGAEDNQPQHF TGTGCCAGCATCGGGGGCGCAGAGGACAATCAGCCCCAGCATTTT - TRBJ1-5 TRBV28 -
CASSQQARDGYTF TGTGCCAGCAGCCAACAGGCTAGGGATGGCTACACCTTC - TRBJ1-2 TRBV3-1/TRBV3-2 -
CASRGRENTEAFF TGTGCCAGTAGGGGCAGGGAGAACACTGAAGCTTTCTTT - TRBJ1-1 TRBV19 -
CASSKGGQGSSYEQYF TGTGCCAGCAGCAAAGGGGGACAGGGTAGCTCCTACGAGCAGTACTTC - TRBJ2-7 TRBV21-1 -
CASSPGGDYGYTF TGTGCCAGCTCACCAGGAGGGGACTATGGCTACACCTTC - TRBJ1-2 TRBV18 -
CASSYWDSPSYTF TGTGCCAGCAGTTATTGGGACAGCCCAAGCTACACCTTC - TRBJ1-2 TRBV3-1/TRBV3-2 TRBD1
CASSSPSRGNEQFF TGTGCCAGCAGCTCACCGTCCAGGGGCAATGAGCAGTTCTTC - TRBJ2-1 TRBV7-2 -
CASRMDVGIGYTF TGTGCCAGTAGGATGGATGTGGGGATTGGCTACACCTTC few TRBJ1-2 TRBV19 -
CASSRPGQGNTEAFF TGTGCCAGTAGTAGACCGGGACAGGGAAACACTGAAGCTTTCTTT - TRBJ1-1 TRBV19 TRBD1
CAWSTQGYGYTF TGTGCCTGGAGTACCCAAGGGTATGGCTACACCTTC - TRBJ1-2 TRBV30 -
CASSQDLGSYGYTF TGCGCCAGCAGCCAAGATCTGGGCAGTTATGGCTACACCTTC - TRBJ1-2 TRBV4-3 -
CASSYGPRTGDGYTF TGTGCCAGCAGTTACGGTCCCCGGACAGGGGACGGCTACACCTTC once TRBJ1-2 TRBV6-2/TRBV6-3 TRBD1
CASSLMGYGYTF TGTGCCAGCAGTTTGATGGGCTATGGCTACACCTTC - TRBJ1-2 TRBV27 -
CASRTRQGEKLFF TGTGCCAGCAGAACCCGACAGGGTGAAAAACTGTTTTTT few TRBJ1-4 TRBV5-6 TRBD1
CASSLFETSKYNEQFF TGTGCCAGCAGCTTGTTCGAGACTAGCAAGTACAATGAGCAGTTCTTC - TRBJ2-1 TRBV5-6 TRBD2
CASSQGSLVSFEQYF TGCGCCAGCAGCCAAGGGTCACTAGTTAGTTTCGAGCAGTACTTC - TRBJ2-7 TRBV4-3 -
CATTAGAYEQYF TGTGCCACCACCGCGGGGGCCTACGAGCAGTACTTC once TRBJ2-7 TRBV28 TRBD2
CASSLDRVENSPLHF TGCGCCAGCAGCTTGGATAGGGTGGAGAATTCACCCCTCCACTTT few TRBJ1-6 TRBV5-1 -
CASSEAQASRAYEQYF TGTGCCAGCAGTGAAGCGCAGGCTTCGAGAGCCTACGAGCAGTACTTC - TRBJ2-7 TRBV6-1 -
CASSPQEASGYTF TGTGCCAGCAGCCCACAGGAGGCTAGTGGCTACACCTTC few TRBJ1-2 TRBV5-4 -
CASSEGQGARGANVLTF TGTGCCAGCAGCGAGGGACAGGGGGCGCGAGGGGCCAACGTCCTGACTTTC - TRBJ2-6 TRBV9 TRBD1
CASSYYTGGGTEAFF TGTGCCAGCAGCTACTATACAGGAGGGGGTACTGAAGCTTTCTTT - TRBJ1-1 TRBV7-2 -
CASSIGWISYNEQFF TGTGCCAGTAGTATTGGGTGGATCTCCTACAATGAGCAGTTCTTC - TRBJ2-1 TRBV19 -
CASNLLGGGFEQYF TGTGCCAGCAACTTGTTAGGGGGCGGTTTCGAGCAGTACTTC - TRBJ2-7 TRBV7-2 TRBD1
CASSLESSGSAEQYF TGTGCCAGCAGCTTAGAGTCTAGCGGGAGCGCCGAGCAGTACTTC - TRBJ2-7 TRBV11-2 TRBD2
CASSLAFSGELFF TGTGCCAGCAGCTTAGCGTTTTCTGGGGAGCTGTTTTTT - TRBJ2-2 TRBV7-9 -
CASSLPGQGNSYEQYF TGTGCCAGCAGCCTACCGGGACAGGGAAACTCCTACGAGCAGTACTTC - TRBJ2-7 TRBV7-2 TRBD1
CAWSVTFYGYTF TGTGCCTGGAGTGTGACTTTCTATGGCTACACCTTC - TRBJ1-2 TRBV30 -
CASSPMVSETQYF TGTGCCAGCTCACCTATGGTATCAGAGACCCAGTACTTC - TRBJ2-5 TRBV18 -
CASSISSGNTIYF TGCGCCAGCAGTATAAGCTCTGGAAACACCATATATTTT - TRBJ1-3 TRBV10-1 -
CASSLGQGVGNSPLHF TGTGCCAGCAGCCTGGGACAGGGGGTAGGGAATTCACCCCTCCACTTT - TRBJ1-6 TRBV7-8 TRBD1
CSVDGGGQNPYEQYF TGCAGCGTTGATGGGGGAGGACAGAACCCCTACGAGCAGTACTTC - TRBJ2-7 TRBV29-1 -
CAWSTGPTYGYTF TGTGCCTGGAGTACGGGGCCTACCTATGGCTACACCTTC - TRBJ1-2 TRBV30 -
CASSLGNQPQHF TGTGCCAGCAGTTTAGGAAATCAGCCCCAGCATTTT - TRBJ1-5 TRBV12-3/TRBV12-4 -
CASSLEQGRYGYTF TGTGCCAGCAGCTTGGAGCAGGGACGCTATGGCTACACCTTC - TRBJ1-2 TRBV5-6 -
CASSATSGSMDTQYF TGTGCCAGTAGTGCGACTAGCGGGAGCATGGATACGCAGTATTTT - TRBJ2-3 TRBV19 TRBD2
CASSSTGGPDTEAFF TGTGCCAGCTCATCGACAGGGGGCCCTGACACTGAAGCTTTCTTT few TRBJ1-1 TRBV18 TRBD1
CSASRVSSYNEQFF TGCAGTGCTAGTAGGGTTAGCTCCTACAATGAGCAGTTCTTC once TRBJ2-1 TRBV20-1 -
CASSPYMIQYF TGTGCCAGCAGCCCTTATATGATTCAGTACTTC - TRBJ2-4 TRBV5-8 -
CASSLVTGGVGNTIYF TGTGCCAGCTCACTAGTTACAGGGGGCGTCGGAAACACCATATATTTT - TRBJ1-3 TRBV18 TRBD1
CASSLWEVDGYTF TGTGCCAGCAGCTTGTGGGAGGTGGATGGCTACACCTTC - TRBJ1-2 TRBV5-6 -
CASSLDSGNTIYF TGTGCCAGCAGCCTAGACTCTGGAAACACCATATATTTT - TRBJ1-3 TRBV6-5 -
CASTGQGSEQYF TGTGCCAGCACCGGACAGGGCTCCGAGCAGTACTTC - TRBJ2-7 TRBV6-5 TRBD1
CACRVRGETQYF TGTGCCTGTCGAGTCAGGGGTGAGACCCAGTACTTC - TRBJ2-5 TRBV9 -
CASRRQGVSTYEQYF TGTGCCAGCAGAAGGCAGGGGGTAAGCACCTACGAGCAGTACTTC once TRBJ2-7 TRBV2 TRBD1
CASSLSLGTDTQYF TGTGCCAGCAGCCTCTCCCTGGGGACAGATACGCAGTATTTT once TRBJ2-3 TRBV27 -
CASTVLAGEYHF TGTGCCAGCACCGTTCTAGCGGGAGAATATCATTTT - TRBJ2-3 TRBV28 TRBD2
CATSDLSSGSSYEQYF TGTGCCACCAGTGATTTATCTAGCGGGAGTTCCTACGAGCAGTACTTC - TRBJ2-7 TRBV24-1 TRBD2
CASSESSGSSNEQFF TGTGCCAGCAGTGAATCGAGCGGGAGTAGCAATGAGCAGTTCTTC - TRBJ2-1 TRBV6-4 TRBD2
CASSDWRDTLEDGYTF TGTGCCAGCAGTGATTGGAGGGACACCCTCGAAGATGGCTACACCTTC - TRBJ1-2 TRBV6-1 -
CASSRRQGTADTQYF TGTGCCAGCAGTCGCCGACAGGGGACCGCAGATACGCAGTATTTT once TRBJ2-3 TRBV6-6 TRBD1
CASSFTGQQETQYF TGTGCCAGCAGCTTCACCGGGCAACAAGAGACCCAGTACTTC - TRBJ2-5 TRBV7-2 -
CAISASGRAFSNNEQFF TGTGCCATCAGTGCCAGCGGGAGGGCCTTTTCAAACAATGAGCAGTTCTTC - TRBJ2-1 TRBV10-3 TRBD2